This T cell receptor beta chain was sequenced for a study of T-cell memory formation after mild COVID-19. Each CDR3 protein is one row after TCRdb ran MiXCR on the 5' RACE reads. The profile covers roughly 320,000 distinct CDR3 sequences, with 25% to 30% appearing a single time and 13% taken by the ten largest. The V gene's germline CDR1 is MNHEY and CDR2 SVGEGT. This CDR3 is built from 16 residues. Trimming cost V 2 bases and J 1 base, with 14 bases left between them. J is TRBJ1-1 and V is TRBV6-2 or TRBV6-3; unclear D gene. Sequencing used PBMCs or a T cell subset sorted from them (not recorded which). The TCR comes from an adult woman who had mild COVID-19 (a few samples of this study predate the infection). Cell type and time point are not known. In DNA, the CDR3 is TGTGCCAGCAGTTACGGGTTGCTCATCAAGAACACTGAAGCTTTCTTT. Its translation is CASSYGLLIKNTEAFF.